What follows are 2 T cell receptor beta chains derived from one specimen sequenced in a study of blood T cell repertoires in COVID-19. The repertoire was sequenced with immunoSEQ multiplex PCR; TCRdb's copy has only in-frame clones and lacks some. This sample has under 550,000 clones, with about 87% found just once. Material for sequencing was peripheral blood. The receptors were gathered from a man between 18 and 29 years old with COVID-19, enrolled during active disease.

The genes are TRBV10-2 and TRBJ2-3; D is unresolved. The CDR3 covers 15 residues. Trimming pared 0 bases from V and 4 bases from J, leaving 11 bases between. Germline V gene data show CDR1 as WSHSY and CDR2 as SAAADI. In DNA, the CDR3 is TGCGCCAGCAGTGAGTCTAAAGTATCGGCAGATACGCAGTATTTT. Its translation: CASSESKVSADTQYF.

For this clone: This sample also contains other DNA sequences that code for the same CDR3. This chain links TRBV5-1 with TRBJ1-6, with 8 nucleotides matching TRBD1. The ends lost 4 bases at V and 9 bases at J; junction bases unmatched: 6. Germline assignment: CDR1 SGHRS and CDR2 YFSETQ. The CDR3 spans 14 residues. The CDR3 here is CASSPGTGGSPLHF. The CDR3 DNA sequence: TGCGCCAGCAGCCCAGGGACAGGTGGTTCACCCCTCCACTTT.